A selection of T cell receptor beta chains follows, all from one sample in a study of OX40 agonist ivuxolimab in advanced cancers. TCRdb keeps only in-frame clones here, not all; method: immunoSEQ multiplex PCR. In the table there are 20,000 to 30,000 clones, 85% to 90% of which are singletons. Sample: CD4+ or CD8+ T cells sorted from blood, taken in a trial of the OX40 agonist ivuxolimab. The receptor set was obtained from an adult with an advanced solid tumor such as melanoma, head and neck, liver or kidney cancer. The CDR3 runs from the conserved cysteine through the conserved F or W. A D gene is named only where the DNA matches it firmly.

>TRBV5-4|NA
CASSFDGGGTDTQYF
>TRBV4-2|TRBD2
CASSRGLAINEQFF
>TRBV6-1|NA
CASSDKSDPATNEKLFF
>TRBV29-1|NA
CSVVWMNTEAFF
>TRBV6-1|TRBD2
CASSFHSTSLREQYF
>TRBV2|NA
CASRESGTEETQYF
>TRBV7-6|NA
CASSSMNTEAFF
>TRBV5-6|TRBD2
CASRREDAWETQYF
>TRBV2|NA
CASSTSDSSNQPQHF
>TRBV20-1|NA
CSARQSYEQYF
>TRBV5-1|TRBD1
CASSLAGTGTEAFF
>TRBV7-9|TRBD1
CATGQGNLETQYF
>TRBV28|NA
CASSSSSAYEQYF
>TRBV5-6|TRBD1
CASSPDRTTYEQYF
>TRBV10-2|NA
CASSEGSYGDEQYF
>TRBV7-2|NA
CASRHLADPYNEQFF
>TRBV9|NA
CASSVDNGVGDTQYF
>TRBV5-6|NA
CASSLAAGPYNEQFF
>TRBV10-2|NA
CASGAGRATEAFF
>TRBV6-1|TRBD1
CASSPSTGALGGYTF
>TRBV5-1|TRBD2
CASSIAGDSYEQYF
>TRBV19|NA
CASSPLEDPMAEAFF
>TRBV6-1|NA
CASSEILGGFLYEQYF
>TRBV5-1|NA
CASSLRGASSYNSPLHF
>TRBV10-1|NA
CASSEGRSSSYEQYF
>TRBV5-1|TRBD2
CASSERGSSYNEQFF
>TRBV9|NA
CASSARAASYSYNEQFF
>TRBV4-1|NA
CASSQEVGGAFF
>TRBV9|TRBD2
CASSVTGGPNEQFF
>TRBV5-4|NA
CASSQPPGTHETQYF
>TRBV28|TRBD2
CASRATGGGYEQYF
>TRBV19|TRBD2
CATSNGGRAYVYEQYF
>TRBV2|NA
CASSLTGLETQYF
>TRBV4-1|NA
CASSQGNPNQPQHF
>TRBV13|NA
CASSLGFSYEQFF
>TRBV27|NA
CASTGTGLGGDTQYF
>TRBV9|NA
CASSATLGQGTEAFF
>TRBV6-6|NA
CASSYSFSDTQYF
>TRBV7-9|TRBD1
CASSSTGQGHYGYTF
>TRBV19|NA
CASSKDSLGGTEAFF
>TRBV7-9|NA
CASSPPAFYEQYF
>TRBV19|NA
CASSIMGATYEQYF
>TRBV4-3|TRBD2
CASSQDTSGRYEQYF
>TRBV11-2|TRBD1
CASSAGQGGYEQYF
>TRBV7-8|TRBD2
CASSLPGDGTSGYNEQFF